A single sample gave rise to the 17 T cell receptor beta chains below, sequenced in a study of persistence of HIV-infected CD4 T cells. Cells were stimulated with CMV-infected fibroblast lysates at 10 ug/mL. Sorted nonresponding memory CD4+ T cells were CD40L-negative, CD69-negative, CD45RO-high. These receptors' targets are unknown. The immunoSEQ assay was version 4, run in survey mode. Method: immunoSEQ multiplex PCR; TCRdb's copy keeps in-frame clones and lacks some. Of around 35,000 clones listed, approximately 84% are singletons. The source was CD4+ T cells sorted from PBMCs after 18-hour stimulation, collected from a patient who received antiretroviral therapy. Every receptor here comes from an adult man with HIV who was CMV-seropositive.

The chain links TRBV5-1 to TRBJ2-7, with D possibly TRBD2 on 5 matching bases. Germline CDR1 and CDR2: SGHRS and YFSETQ. This CDR3 has 14 amino acids. Between the trimmed V and J ends, which lost 1 base and 2 bases, there was a span of 10 bases. The CDR3 sequence: CASSLLEGPYEQYF. In DNA, the CDR3 is TGCGCCAGCAGCTTGCTCGAGGGCCCCTACGAGCAGTACTTC.

V usage is TRBV13 and J usage is TRBJ1-1; maybe TRBD1 (6 bases). This CDR3 has 15 amino acids. Germline-derived CDR1 and CDR2 are PRHDT and FYEKMQ (reference sequence). The V end was cut by 2 bases, the J end by 7 bases, with 17 bases between. CDR3 protein: CASSLSGGLRFEAFF. In DNA, the CDR3 is TGTGCCAGCAGCTTAAGCGGGGGGCTTCGATTTGAAGCTTTCTTT. The variable domain in full, with the rest retrieved from reference TRBV13 and TRBJ1-1, is AAGVIQSPRHLIKEKRETATLKCYPIPRHDTVYWYQQGPGQDPQFLISFYEKMQSDKGSIPDRFSAQQFSDYHSELNMSSLELGDSALYFCASSLSGGLRFEAFFGQGTRLTVV.

This clone was observed a few times. V is TRBV28 and J is TRBJ1-5, with 9 bases matching TRBD1. Germline V gives CDR1 MDHEN, CDR2 SYDVKM. V gave up 5 bases and J gave up 11 bases; unmatched junction bases: 13. The CDR3 is made up of 15 amino acids. CDR3 DNA: TGTGCCAGCAGTAACACCGGGACAGGGAAGGGAACCCAGCATTTT. As protein: CASSNTGTGKGTQHF.

The chain is built from TRBV24-1 and TRBJ2-5, with TRBD1 matching over 8 bases. Trimming cost V 1 base and J 5 bases; bases outside gene matches: 8. Germline V lookup: CDR1 KGHDR, CDR2 SFDVKD. This CDR3 has 16 residues. Here the CDR3 reads CATSDFIGTGGETQYF. The CDR3 coding sequence is TGTGCCACCAGTGATTTCATAGGGACAGGCGGTGAGACCCAGTACTTC.

Only one count was recorded for this clone. The chain joins TRBV6-5 to TRBJ2-2; D not certain. The germline V gene has CDR1 MNHEY and CDR2 SVGAGI. The CDR3 consists of 12 residues. The V gene lost 6 bases and the J gene lost 3 bases, with 5 bases spanning the gap. The CDR3 is CASSLYTGELFF. The CDR3 bases are TGTGCCAGCAGCCTCTACACCGGGGAGCTGTTTTTT.

The chain recombines TRBV7-3 with TRBJ1-2; D perhaps matches TRBD1 (5 bases). The V end lost 5 bases, the J end lost 8 bases, and 24 bases lay between the germline ends. The germline gives CDR1 SGHTA, CDR2 FQGTGA. CDR3 length: 16 amino acids. CDR3 sequence: CASSPSTGTEGGGYTF. CDR3 DNA: TGTGCCAGCAGCCCTTCCACCGGGACGGAGGGAGGAGGCTACACCTTC.

This clone was seen a single time. V usage is TRBV5-1 and J usage is TRBJ2-1, with D unclear. Looked up from germline, CDR1 is SGHRS and CDR2 is YFSETQ. The CDR3 runs 12 residues. The V and J ends lost 0 bases and 7 bases respectively, with 5 bases between them. The CDR3 region is CASSLGGNEQFF. The CDR3 DNA follows: TGCGCCAGCAGCTTGGGGGGTAATGAGCAGTTCTTC.

The J gene is TRBJ1-4, the V gene TRBV11-2, with TRBD1 matching 7 bases. V shed 7 bases and J 0 bases; nucleotides not matched to a gene: 14. Germline CDR1 SGHAT, CDR2 FQNNGV. The CDR3 consists of 18 residues. CDR3 amino acids: CASTPGGERAATNEKLFF. CDR3 DNA sequence: TGTGCCAGCACCCCAGGGGGGGAAAGGGCCGCAACTAATGAAAAACTGTTTTTT. Full variable domain (missing parts from reference TRBV11-2 and TRBJ1-4): EAGVAQSPRYKIIEKRQSVAFWCNPISGHATLYWYQQILGQGPKLLIQFQNNGVVDDSQLPKDRFSAERLKGVDSTLKIQPAKLEDSAVYLCASTPGGERAATNEKLFFGSGTQLSVL.

The V call is TRBV3-1 (or the pseudogene TRBV3-2), the J call TRBJ2-4; D remains ambiguous. This CDR3 is built from 16 residues. Germline V gene sequence: CDR1 LGHDT, CDR2 YNNKEL (reference sequence). Trimming removed 0 bases from V and 0 bases from J, with 9 bases in between. The CDR3 region is CASSQESGRAKNIQYF. CDR3 DNA: TGTGCCAGCAGCCAAGAGTCGGGCAGAGCCAAAAACATTCAGTACTTC.

By sample share, this clone is medium-sized. The chain joins TRBV2 to TRBJ2-2, with D perhaps TRBD1 (5 bases). The germline CDR1 and CDR2 sequences are SNHLY and FYNNEI. The ends were cut back, 4 bases at V and 0 bases at J, with 18 bases in the middle. The CDR3 totals 18 residues. This CDR3 is CASSGPQGRIANTGELFF. The DNA for the CDR3 is TGTGCCAGCAGTGGACCCCAGGGTAGAATCGCGAACACCGGGGAGCTGTTTTTT.

This chain uses TRBV5-1 with TRBJ1-4; D is undetermined. Trimming shortened V by 2 bases and J by 7 bases, and 9 bases separated the two germline ends. The germline CDR1 and CDR2 sequences are SGHRS and YFSETQ. The CDR3 loop spans 13 amino acids. CDR3 sequence (DNA): TGCGCCAGCAGCTTAAGGGAAGGTGAAAAACTGTTTTTT. Amino acid sequence: CASSLREGEKLFF.

The genes are TRBV7-3 and TRBJ2-1; no clear D. This CDR3 contains 15 residues. The germline V gene has CDR1 SGHTA and CDR2 FQGTGA. The V and J ends lost 0 bases and 0 bases respectively, with 6 bases between them. This CDR3 is CASSLTRISYNEQFF. The CDR3 region has the DNA TGTGCCAGCAGCTTAACTCGGATCTCCTACAATGAGCAGTTCTTC.

The chain uses TRBV14 and TRBJ2-6; 7 positions agree with TRBD2. The CDR3 is made up of 21 amino acids. Germline V gene sequence: CDR1 SGHDN, CDR2 FVKESK. V shed 5 bases, J shed 0 bases, and the junction held 19 bases outside the gene matches. CDR3 sequence reads: CASSSGGGSVSSFSGANVLTF. For the CDR3, the DNA is TGTGCCAGCAGCTCGGGGGGTGGATCCGTCAGCTCCTTCTCTGGGGCCAACGTCCTGACTTTC.

V and J are TRBV7-2 and TRBJ1-2, with D unresolved. The CDR3 totals 15 residues. Trimming took 3 bases from V and 8 from J, leaving 19 bases between them. Germline V CDR1 and CDR2: SGHTA, FQGNSA. This chain's CDR3 is CASSFFPRHNGGYTF. For the CDR3, the DNA is TGTGCCAGCAGCTTTTTTCCGCGGCACAACGGCGGCTACACCTTC.

This clone was observed once. The chain joins TRBV5-1 to TRBJ2-3; TRBD1 is a possible D gene (5 bases). In germline, CDR1 is SGHRS, CDR2 YFSETQ. Trimming shortened V by 2 bases and J by 4 bases, and 14 bases separated the two germline ends. The CDR3 has 15 residues. The CDR3 spells CASSFRQPAADTQYF. The CDR3 nucleotides read TGCGCCAGCAGCTTCCGACAGCCCGCGGCAGATACGCAGTATTTT.

This clone was counted between two and nine times. CDR3: CASSPLDRVSTEAFF. The DNA for the CDR3 is TGTGCCAGTAGTCCTTTGGACAGGGTCTCCACTGAAGCTTTCTTT. The rearrangement links TRBV19 to TRBJ1-1; 8 positions match TRBD1. CDR1 and CDR2 (germline): LNHDA, SQIVND (reference sequence). This CDR3 comprises 15 residues. Trimming took 5 bases from V and 4 from J; bases not matched to a gene: 9.

The chain carries TRBV2 and TRBJ2-5; D may match TRBD1 or TRBD2 (6 bases each). Germline CDR1 is SNHLY and CDR2 is FYNNEI. The ends were cut back, 11 bases at V and 5 bases at J, with 15 bases in the middle. The length of the CDR3 is 12 residues. The DNA for the CDR3 is TGTGCCTCTTACCGGAGGGGGGAGACCCAGTACTTC. This encodes CASYRRGETQYF. Full variable domain (outside the CDR3, taken from reference TRBV2 and TRBJ2-5): EPEVTQTPSHQVTQMGQEVILRCVPISNHLYFYWYRQILGQKVEFLVSFYNNEISEKSEIFDDQFSVERPDGSNFTLKIRSTKLEDSAMYFCASYRRGETQYFGPGTRLLVL.